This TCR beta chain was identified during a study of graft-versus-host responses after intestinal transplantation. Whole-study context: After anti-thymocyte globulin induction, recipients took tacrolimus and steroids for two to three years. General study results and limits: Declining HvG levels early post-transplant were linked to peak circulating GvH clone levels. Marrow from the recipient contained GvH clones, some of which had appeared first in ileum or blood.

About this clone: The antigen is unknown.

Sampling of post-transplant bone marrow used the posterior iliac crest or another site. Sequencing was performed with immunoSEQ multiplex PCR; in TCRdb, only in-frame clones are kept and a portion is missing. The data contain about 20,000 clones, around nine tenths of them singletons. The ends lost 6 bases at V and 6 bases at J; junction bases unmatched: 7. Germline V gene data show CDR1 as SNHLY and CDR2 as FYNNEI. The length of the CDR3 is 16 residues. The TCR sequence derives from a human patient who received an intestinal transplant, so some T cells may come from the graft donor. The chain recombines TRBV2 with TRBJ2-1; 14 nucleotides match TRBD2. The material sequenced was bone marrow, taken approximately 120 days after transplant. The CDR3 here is CASSLLGTSGSNEQFF. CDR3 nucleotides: TGTGCCAGCAGCCTTTTGGGGACTAGCGGGAGCAATGAGCAGTTCTTC.